The clone carrying this TCR beta chain came up many times. Its antigen is currently unknown. This sample was included in a study of early T cells in non-severe SARS-CoV-2 infection. Broader study findings: Comparison of clonotypes with VDJdb favored anti-spike CD8 responses while missing private and CD4 specificities.

Germline CDR1 is MDHEN and CDR2 is SYDVKM. Trimming stripped 3 bases from V and 6 bases from J, with 11 bases between. The CDR3 consists of 14 residues. Individual cDNA molecules received unique molecular identifiers during library preparation. MiXCR was run by TCRdb on the 5' RACE reads, yielding one entry per CDR3 protein. The sample yields more than 65,000 distinct CDR3 sequences, around 13% seen once. The TCR originated in an adult who was a healthcare worker with PCR-confirmed SARS-CoV-2 infection or an uninfected control (not recorded which). The chain uses TRBV28 and TRBJ1-4; no firm D call. Sequencing was carried out using whole blood. The CDR3 nucleotides are TGTGCCAGCAGTTTTAGCTCCGCGGATGAAAAACTGTTTTTT. As protein: CASSFSSADEKLFF.